One and the same sample provided the 21 T cell receptor beta chains below, sequenced in a study of CD8 T cells in Susac syndrome (dated by TCRdb to the late 2010s). Receptor libraries were prepared by the immunoSEQ multiplex PCR assay. RNA was extracted using the RNeasy kit, and about 0.45 to 1 ug of the RNA was reverse transcribed with random hexamers. TCRdb reprocessing: public reads trimmed at Q25 with fastp, clones called with MiXCR, in-frame beta chains kept. Identical CDR3 protein sequences are pooled into one entry, listed with their most common genes and DNA. The sample yields around 270,000 distinct CDR3 sequences; around nine tenths were counted once. Jointly, the top ten make up 0.18% of the sample. Source material: CD8+ T cells from PBMCs. These receptors all stem from a human donor with multiple sclerosis.

The chain employs TRBV25-1 and TRBJ2-7, with a possible D match to TRBD1 (6 bases). The CDR3 sequence is 14 residues long. Per the germline V gene, CDR1 is MGHDK and CDR2 is SYGVNS. The germline V and J ends were trimmed by 6 bases and 1 base, with 13 bases remaining between them. The CDR3 here is CASSPDRRSYEQYF. For the CDR3, the DNA is TGTGCCAGCAGCCCTGACAGGAGATCCTACGAGCAGTACTTC.

The J gene is TRBJ2-1, the V gene TRBV30; TRBD2 is a possible D gene (6 bases). V dropped 0 bases and J dropped 1 base, with 10 bases sitting between them. Germline CDR1 reads GTSNPN; CDR2 reads SVGIG (reference sequence). This CDR3 is 15 amino acids long. CDR3 amino acids: CAWSVLGGSYNEQFF. The DNA for the CDR3 is TGTGCCTGGAGTGTACTAGGAGGGTCCTACAATGAGCAGTTCTTC.

This sequence joins TRBV3-1 and TRBJ2-5; D not resolved. CDR1 LGHDT and CDR2 YNNKEL come from the germline V gene (reference sequence). This CDR3 contains 15 residues. Deletions cut 0 bases from V and 5 bases from J, with 13 bases between. The CDR3 protein is CASSQDSAPSETQYF. CDR3 in DNA: TGTGCCAGCAGCCAAGATTCGGCCCCGTCTGAGACCCAGTACTTC.

The CDR3 nucleotides are TGTGCCTGGGATTCGACAGCTGCTAGCACAGATACGCAGTATTTT. The encoded protein is CAWDSTAASTDTQYF. The chain has TRBV30 and TRBJ2-3; D perhaps matches TRBD1 (5 bases). The germline V and J ends were trimmed by 5 bases and 0 bases, with 15 bases remaining between them. The CDR3 covers 15 residues. CDR1 and CDR2 from the germline V gene are GTSNPN and SVGIG (reference sequence).

The chain joins TRBV6-2 or TRBV6-3 to TRBJ2-5, with a weak D call TRBD1 (7 bases). The ends were cut back, 5 bases at V and 3 bases at J, with 13 bases in the middle. CDR1 is MNHEY and CDR2 is SVGEGT in the germline V gene. CDR3 length equals 14 residues. The CDR3 region is CASSGGTEEETQYF. The CDR3 bases are TGTGCCAGCAGTGGGGGGACAGAAGAAGAGACCCAGTACTTC.

The rearrangement joins TRBV14 to TRBJ2-7, with D tentatively TRBD1 (6 bases). Germline values: CDR1 SGHDN, CDR2 FVKESK. The ends were cut back, 3 bases at V and 5 bases at J, with 17 bases in the middle. This CDR3 is 15 amino acids long. CDR3 coding DNA: TGTGCCAGCAGCCATACCGGGACACCAACGGACGAGCAGTACTTC. Translated: CASSHTGTPTDEQYF.

There are a few counts of this clonotype. The CDR3 loop is CATAIALSNEQFF. CDR3 coding DNA: TGTGCCACCGCCATTGCCTTATCAAATGAGCAGTTCTTC. The J gene is TRBJ2-1, the V gene TRBV15; D unresolved. CDR3 length: 13 amino acids. CDR1 is LNHNV, CDR2 YYDKDF, per germline (reference sequence). V was trimmed by 8 bases and J by 7 bases, leaving 15 bases between them.

This chain links TRBV25-1 with TRBJ2-2; D is perhaps TRBD1 (5 bases). V was clipped by 11 bases and J by 0 bases, with 10 bases between them. The CDR3 runs to 13 residues. In germline, CDR1 is MGHDK, CDR2 SYGVNS. The CDR3 here is CAYLTANTGELFF. CDR3 coding DNA: TGTGCCTATTTGACAGCGAACACCGGGGAGCTGTTTTTT.

CDR3 sequence: CASRGLAYEQYF. The CDR3 coding sequence is TGTGCCAGCAGAGGACTTGCCTACGAGCAGTACTTC. The chain joins TRBV6-1 to TRBJ2-7; possibly TRBD2 for D (5 bases). Deletions cut 6 bases from V and 2 bases from J, with 8 bases between. The germline CDR1 and CDR2 sequences are MNHNS and SASEGT. The CDR3 is 12 amino acids.

The rearrangement joins TRBV15 to TRBJ2-7, with 14 nucleotides matching TRBD2. Per the germline V gene, CDR1 is LNHNV and CDR2 is YYDKDF (reference sequence). The CDR3 has 15 residues. V lost 4 bases and J lost 8; bases outside the gene matches: 7. The CDR3 loop reads CATSTGTSGSEKQYF. Here the CDR3 DNA reads TGTGCCACCAGCACCGGGACTAGCGGGAGTGAGAAGCAGTACTTC. Looking up the rest from reference TRBV15 and TRBJ2-7 gives the full variable domain: DAMVIQNPRYQVTQFGKPVTLSCSQTLNHNVMYWYQQKSSQAPKLLFHYYDKDFNNEADTPDNFQSRRPNTSFCFLDIRSPGLGDTAMYLCATSTGTSGSEKQYFGPGTRLTVT.

The sample holds a few counts of this clonotype. The chain employs TRBV5-4 and TRBJ2-3; TRBD1 or TRBD2 may be the D gene (5 bases each). The CDR3 spans 15 residues. Trimming took off 4 bases at V and 0 bases at J, with 12 bases between the two ends. Germline V gene lookup returns CDR1 SGHNT and CDR2 YYREEE (reference sequence). CDR3 in amino acids: CASSEGRTSTDTQYF. The CDR3 DNA reads as TGTGCCAGCAGCGAGGGACGGACTAGCACAGATACGCAGTATTTT.

The genes are TRBV6-4 and TRBJ1-1; D remains unclear. The CDR3 is 13 residues long. Trimming removed 0 bases at V and 5 bases at J, with 7 bases between. Germline V lookup: CDR1 MRHNA, CDR2 SNTAGT. This chain's CDR3 is CASSDSGRTEAFF. The CDR3 DNA sequence: TGTGCCAGCAGTGACTCAGGCAGAACTGAAGCTTTCTTT.

The chain has TRBV5-5 and TRBJ2-7; TRBD1 might be the D (6 bases). V was cut by 5 bases and J by 3 bases, with 15 bases left in between. There are 14 residues in the CDR3. Germline-derived CDR1 and CDR2 are SGHKS and YYEKEE (reference sequence). The CDR3 nucleotides read TGTGCCAGCAGTCTTCCGGACAGAGTCTACGAGCAGTACTTC. Amino acid sequence: CASSLPDRVYEQYF.

The rearrangement links TRBV12-3 or TRBV12-4 to TRBJ2-5, with 9 positions matching TRBD1. After removal of 7 bases from V and 5 bases from J, the junction contained 5 bases not matched to a gene. The CDR3 has 13 amino acids. The CDR3, as DNA: TGTGCCAGCACCGGGACAGGGTGGGAGACCCAGTACTTC. Amino acid sequence: CASTGTGWETQYF.

The chain uses TRBV28 and TRBJ2-4; the D is unclear. V lost 3 bases to trimming and J lost 3 bases, with 12 bases between them. This CDR3 spans 15 amino acids. Germline values: CDR1 MDHEN, CDR2 SYDVKM. The CDR3 protein is CASSFRGLDKNIQYF. The CDR3, as DNA: TGTGCCAGCAGTTTCCGCGGTTTGGACAAAAACATTCAGTACTTC.

The chain links TRBV19 to TRBJ2-1; 12 bases map to TRBD1. The germline V gene has CDR1 LNHDA and CDR2 SQIVND (reference sequence). This CDR3 has 16 residues. V was pared by 4 bases and J by 7 bases, with 8 bases of the junction left unmatched. The CDR3 nucleotides read TGTGCCAGTAGTACCTGGGACAGGGGGCGTAATAATGAGCAGTTCTTC. This translates into CASSTWDRGRNNEQFF.

The chain joins TRBV11-2 to TRBJ2-1, with 10 nucleotides matching TRBD2. The CDR3 extends over 15 amino acids. Germline trimming cut 5 bases from V and 5 bases from J; bases unmatched to any gene: 6. Germline lookup yields CDR1 SGHAT and CDR2 FQNNGV. CDR3 coding DNA: TGTGCCAGCAGCGCCTCTAGCGGGAGTGACAATGAGCAGTTCTTC. It encodes CASSASSGSDNEQFF.

The gene calls are TRBV3-1 and TRBJ2-5, with TRBD2 matching 7 bases. This CDR3 comprises 15 residues. Germline CDR1 is LGHDT and CDR2 is YNNKEL (reference sequence). V shed 3 bases, J shed 5 bases, and the junction held 9 bases outside the gene matches. The CDR3 sequence is CASSHLAEGQETQYF. The CDR3, as DNA: TGTGCCAGCAGCCACCTAGCGGAGGGGCAGGAGACCCAGTACTTC.

For the CDR3, the DNA is TGCAGTGCTAGGGGGGGGGCCCTCCTCAATGAGCAGTTCTTC. Translation: CSARGGALLNEQFF. The rearrangement links TRBV20-1 to TRBJ2-1; maybe TRBD2 (7 bases). This CDR3 has 14 residues. V was trimmed by 3 bases and J by 6 bases, leaving 15 bases between them. Germline V gene data show CDR1 as DFQATT and CDR2 as SNEGSKA (reference sequence).

The chain recombines TRBV6-5 with TRBJ2-5; D possibly uses TRBD1 or TRBD2 (5 bases each). There are 16 residues in the CDR3. Looked up from germline, CDR1 is MNHEY and CDR2 is SVGAGI. The ends were cut back, 1 base at V and 0 bases at J, with 12 bases in the middle. In nucleotides, the CDR3 is TGTGCCAGCAGTTACTATTGGGGGAAGGACCAAGAGACCCAGTACTTC. Amino acids: CASSYYWGKDQETQYF.

The CDR3: CAWAPDTTYEQYF. CDR3 bases: TGTGCCTGGGCACCGGATACGACCTACGAGCAGTACTTC. This sequence joins TRBV30 and TRBJ2-7, with no clear D. Deletions cut 5 bases from V and 2 bases from J, with 13 bases between. The V gene's germline CDR1 is GTSNPN and CDR2 SVGIG (reference sequence). The CDR3 totals 13 residues.